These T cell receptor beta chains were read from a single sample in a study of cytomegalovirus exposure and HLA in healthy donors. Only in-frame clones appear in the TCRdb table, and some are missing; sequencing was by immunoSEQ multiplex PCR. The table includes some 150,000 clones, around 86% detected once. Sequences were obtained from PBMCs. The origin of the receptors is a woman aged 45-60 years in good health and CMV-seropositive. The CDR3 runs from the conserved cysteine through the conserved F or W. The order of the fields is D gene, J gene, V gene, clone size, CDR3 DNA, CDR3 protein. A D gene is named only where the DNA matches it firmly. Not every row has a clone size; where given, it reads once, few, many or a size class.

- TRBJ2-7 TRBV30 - TGTGCCATCGGGAGACGGGGTAGATCTCGCGAGCAGTACTTC CAIGRRGRSREQYF
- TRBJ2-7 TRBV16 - TGTGCCAGCAGCATAGCTCACTACGAGCAGTACTTC CASSIAHYEQYF
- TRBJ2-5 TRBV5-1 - TGCGCCAGCAGTTTGGCGGGATTTCAAGAGACCCAGTACTTC CASSLAGFQETQYF
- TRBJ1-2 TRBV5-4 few TGTGCCAGCAGCACCTCCTCAGATAACTATGGCTACACCTTC CASSTSSDNYGYTF
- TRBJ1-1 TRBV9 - TGTGCCAGCAGCGTACCACAGGGGAACACTGAAGCTTTCTTT CASSVPQGNTEAFF
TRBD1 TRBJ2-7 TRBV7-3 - TGTGCCAGCAGCTTAAGGCCCTCTTCGACAGGGGGAGCCTACGAGCAGTACTTC CASSLRPSSTGGAYEQYF
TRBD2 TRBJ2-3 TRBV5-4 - TGTGCCAGCAGCTTACCGGGGGGGCATCCAGATACGCAGTATTTT CASSLPGGHPDTQYF
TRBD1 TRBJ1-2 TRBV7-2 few TGTGCCAGCAGCGCCACAGGGGGCGGCTACACCTTC CASSATGGGYTF
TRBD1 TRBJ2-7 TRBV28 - TGTGCCAGCAGTAGACAGGGGAACTCCTACGAGCAGTACTTC CASSRQGNSYEQYF
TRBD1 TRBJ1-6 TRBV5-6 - TGTGCCAGCAGCTTGGACAGGGGGAGTAATTCACCCCTCCACTTT CASSLDRGSNSPLHF
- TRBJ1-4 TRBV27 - TGTGCCAGCAGTTTCGGGGTGAATGAAAAACTGTTTTTT CASSFGVNEKLFF
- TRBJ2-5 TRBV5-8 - TGTGCCAGCAGCTTTTCGGAGGCCGGGGAGACCCAGTACTTC CASSFSEAGETQYF
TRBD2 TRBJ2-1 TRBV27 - TGTGCCAGTACCCGACTAGCGGCGAATACCTACAATGAGCAGTTCTTC CASTRLAANTYNEQFF
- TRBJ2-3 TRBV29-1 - TGCAGCCTTTCGGGGGTCTTCACGGGTGCAGATACGCAGTATTTT CSLSGVFTGADTQYF
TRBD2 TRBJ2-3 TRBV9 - TGTGCCAGCAGCCCTGGACTAGCGAACACAGATACGCAGTATTTT CASSPGLANTDTQYF
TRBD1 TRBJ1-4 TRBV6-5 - TGTGCCAGCAGACAGGGGGCAACTGAAAAACTGTTTTTT CASRQGATEKLFF
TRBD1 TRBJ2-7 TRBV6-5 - TGTGCCAGCAGGCCGACAGGGTTCTACGAGCAGTACTTC CASRPTGFYEQYF
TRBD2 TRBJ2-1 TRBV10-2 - TGCGCCAGCGGAAAGTCGGGAGGCTTTAATGAGCAGTTCTTC CASGKSGGFNEQFF
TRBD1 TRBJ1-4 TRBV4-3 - TGCGCCAGCAGCCAAGATCCTTGGACAGGGGAGGATCGAAAACTGTTTTTT CASSQDPWTGEDRKLFF
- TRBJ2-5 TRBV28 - TGTGCCAGCAGCCTACAAGAGACCCAGTACTTC CASSLQETQYF
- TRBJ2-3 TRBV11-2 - TGTGCCAGCAGCTTAGATAGAGCAGATACGCAGTATTTT CASSLDRADTQYF
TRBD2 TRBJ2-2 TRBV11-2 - TGTGCCAGCAGCTTGAGGCTAGCGGTGAACACCGGGGAGCTGTTTTTT CASSLRLAVNTGELFF
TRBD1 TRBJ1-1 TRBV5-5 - TGTGCCAGCAGCTTTACAGGGGGAAGAACTGAAGCTTTCTTT CASSFTGGRTEAFF
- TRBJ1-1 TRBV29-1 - TGCAGCGTAGCCGAAGCTTTCTTT CSVAEAFF
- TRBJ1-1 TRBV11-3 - TGTGCCAGCAGCTTTGGTGCAGGGGCGAACACTGAAGCTTTCTTT CASSFGAGANTEAFF
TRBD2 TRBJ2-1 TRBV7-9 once TGTGCCAGCAGCTTGCGGGGGAGCTCCTACAATGAGCAGTTCTTC CASSLRGSSYNEQFF
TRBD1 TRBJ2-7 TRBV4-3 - TGCGCCAGCAGCCAAGATGAGGGACAGGGCTCCTACGAGCAGTACTTC CASSQDEGQGSYEQYF
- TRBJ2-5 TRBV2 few TGTGCCAGCAGTGAAGATGTGGCGGTTGGGGCCCAAGAGACCCAGTACTTC CASSEDVAVGAQETQYF
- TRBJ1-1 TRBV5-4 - TGTGCCAGCAGCTTTAGGGGCGCTGAAGCTTTCTTT CASSFRGAEAFF
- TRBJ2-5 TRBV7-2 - TGTGCCAGCAGCTTATCGACGACCGGCCGGGGGACCCAGTACTTC CASSLSTTGRGTQYF
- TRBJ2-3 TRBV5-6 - TGTGCCAGCAGCCCGACAGTAGCTAGCACAGATACGCAGTATTTT CASSPTVASTDTQYF
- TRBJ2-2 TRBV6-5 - TGTGCCAGCAGTACGCTAGTAACCGGGGAGCTGTTTTTT CASSTLVTGELFF
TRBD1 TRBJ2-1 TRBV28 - TGTGCCAGCAGGCCCCTGACAGGGGTAGCCTCCTACAATGAGCAGTTCTTC CASRPLTGVASYNEQFF
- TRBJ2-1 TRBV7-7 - TGTGCTAGCAGCTTATCGGTCCTTAACAATGAGCAGTTCTTC CASSLSVLNNEQFF
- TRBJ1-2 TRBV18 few TGTGCCAGCTCACCAGGAATGGCCAGGGCCGGCTATGGCTACACCTTC CASSPGMARAGYGYTF
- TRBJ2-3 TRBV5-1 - TGCGCCAGCAGCCCCCGGGTGGGCACAGATACGCAGTATTTT CASSPRVGTDTQYF
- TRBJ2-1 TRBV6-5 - TGTGCCAGCAGTTATCAGGGCCGGTTCGACAATGAGCAGTTCTTC CASSYQGRFDNEQFF
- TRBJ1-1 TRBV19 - TGTGCCACCCGCAAAAGGTACCAAGGGGCGAACACTGAAGCTTTCTTT CATRKRYQGANTEAFF
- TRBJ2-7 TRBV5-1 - TGCGCCAGCAGCTTGAGGCCCGGGGTCGCCTACGAGCAGTACTTC CASSLRPGVAYEQYF
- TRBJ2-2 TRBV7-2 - TGTGCCAGCAGCTCGGATAGGTGGGAGGTTGGCGGGGAGCTGTTTTTT CASSSDRWEVGGELFF
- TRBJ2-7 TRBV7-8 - TGTGCCAGCAGCTGCGGGACAGAGGATTGCTACGAGCAGTACTTC CASSCGTEDCYEQYF
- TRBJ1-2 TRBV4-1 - TGCGCCAGCAGCACGACCGGGTTCCCAATATATGGCTACACCTTC CASSTTGFPIYGYTF
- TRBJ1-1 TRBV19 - TGTGCCAGTAGTTCGCCCTTGACGGGAAAGAAGAACACTGAAGCTTTCTTT CASSSPLTGKKNTEAFF
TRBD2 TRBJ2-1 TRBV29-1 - TGCAGCGTTGAAGATTCCTTTGCGGGAGGATCTAACAATGAGCAGTTCTTC CSVEDSFAGGSNNEQFF
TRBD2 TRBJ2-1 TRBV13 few TGTGCCAGCAGCCCCCTTGGGGAGACTAGCGGGAACAATGAGCAGTTCTTC CASSPLGETSGNNEQFF
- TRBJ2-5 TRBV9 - TGTGCCAGCAGCGTAGCACGGGACCAAGAGACCCAGTACTTC CASSVARDQETQYF
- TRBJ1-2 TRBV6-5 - TGTGCCAGCAGGCGACAGGCAGGGAGCTATGGCTACACCTTC CASRRQAGSYGYTF
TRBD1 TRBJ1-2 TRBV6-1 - TGTGCCAGCATCGACCCGGGACAGTTCTATGGCTACACCTTC CASIDPGQFYGYTF
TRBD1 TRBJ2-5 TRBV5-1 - TGCGCCAGCAGCTTGGAGGGACAGCAAGAGACCCAGTACTTC CASSLEGQQETQYF
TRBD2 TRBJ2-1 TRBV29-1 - TGCAGCGTTGAAGTTCTAGCGGGAGGGCCCCATGAGCAGTTCTTC CSVEVLAGGPHEQFF
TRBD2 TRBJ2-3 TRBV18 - TGTGCCAGCTCACCAGGGGACTATTTAACAGATACGCAGTATTTT CASSPGDYLTDTQYF
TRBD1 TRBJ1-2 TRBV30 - TGTGCCTGGAGTGTACTGGCAGGGGGACACTACACCTTC CAWSVLAGGHYTF
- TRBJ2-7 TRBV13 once TGTGCCAGCAGCCATCCTGGGGCAGGGGTCTCCTACGAGCAGTACTTC CASSHPGAGVSYEQYF
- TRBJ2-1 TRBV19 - TGTGCCAGTAGTCCCCCGGTCGGCGGGGCCCGGTACAATGAGCAGTTCTTC CASSPPVGGARYNEQFF